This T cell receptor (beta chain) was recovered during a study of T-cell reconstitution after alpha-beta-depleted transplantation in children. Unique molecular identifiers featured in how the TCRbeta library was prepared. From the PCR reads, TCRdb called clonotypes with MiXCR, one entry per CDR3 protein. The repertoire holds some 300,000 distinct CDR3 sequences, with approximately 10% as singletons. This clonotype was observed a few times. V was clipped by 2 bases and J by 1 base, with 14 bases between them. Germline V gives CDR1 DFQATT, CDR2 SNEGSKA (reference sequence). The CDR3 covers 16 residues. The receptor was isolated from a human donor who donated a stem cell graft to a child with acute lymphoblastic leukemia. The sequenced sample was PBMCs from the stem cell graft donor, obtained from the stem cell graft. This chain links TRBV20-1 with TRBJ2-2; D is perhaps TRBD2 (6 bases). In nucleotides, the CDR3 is TGCAGTGCTAGACCCTACCGGGACTTGAACACCGGGGAGCTGTTTTTT. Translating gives CSARPYRDLNTGELFF.